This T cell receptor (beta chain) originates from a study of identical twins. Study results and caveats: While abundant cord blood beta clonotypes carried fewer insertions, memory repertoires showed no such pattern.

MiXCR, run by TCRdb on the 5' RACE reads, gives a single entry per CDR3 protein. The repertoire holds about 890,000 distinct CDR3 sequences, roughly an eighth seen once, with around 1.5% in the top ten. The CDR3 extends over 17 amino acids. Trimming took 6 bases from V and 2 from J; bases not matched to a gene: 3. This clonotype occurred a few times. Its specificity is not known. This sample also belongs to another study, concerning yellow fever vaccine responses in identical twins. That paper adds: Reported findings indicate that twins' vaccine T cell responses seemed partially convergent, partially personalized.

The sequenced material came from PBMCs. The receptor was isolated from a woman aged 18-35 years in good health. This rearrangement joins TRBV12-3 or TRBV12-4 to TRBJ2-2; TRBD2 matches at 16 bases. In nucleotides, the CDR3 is TGTGCCAGCAGCGGGACTAGCGGGGGGGCAAACACCGGGGAGCTGTTTTTT. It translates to CASSGTSGGANTGELFF.